Given below is one T cell receptor beta chain in context. Its antigen remains unidentified. One base away there is no much larger clone; base qualities are not given. The time point label here, explained by the study, means: persistent/refractory GD, antithyroid drugs over 5 years with positive TRAb. For both TCR sequencing and RNA sequencing, RNA was extracted from PBMCs in TRIzol. Graves' disease was diagnosed according to American Thyroid Association guidelines. The patients came from an endocrinology department in Xi'an, China. From each patient, approximately 10 milliliters of peripheral blood was collected into an EDTA anticoagulant tube. PBMCs were isolated by Ficoll Paque Plus density gradient separation without further T cell sorting. An Agilent 2100 Bioanalyzer and agarose gel were used to check RNA quality, while a NanoDrop 2000 measured RNA concentration. The source of the sample is a study of regulatory T cells in long-lasting Graves disease (dated by TCRdb to the early 2020s). Background for the entire study: Persistent Graves' disease was defined as persistently positive TSH receptor autoantibodies together with antithyroid drug treatment for over 5 years. Peripheral blood TCR sequencing and RNA sequencing compared persistent Graves' disease patients with newly diagnosed Graves' disease patients. The study took place in China and was registered as a clinical trial. A total of roughly 33 samples underwent TCR sequencing: about 13 from persistent and some 20 from newly diagnosed Graves' disease patients. On average, persistent Graves' disease patients in the clinical cohort had been on antithyroid drugs for around 9.5 years.

V ends up 6 bases short and J 9 bases short, with an unmatched junction base count of 8. Its CDR3 holds 12 amino acids, cysteine through phenylalanine. Solely the CDR3 DNA is kept, with 36 bases framed from the first base. As encoded in the germline V gene, CDR1 is MNHNS while CDR2 is SASEGT. The paper as a whole reports these results and caveats: Persistent disease showed preferential use of TRBV28, TRBJ1-2 and TRBJ2-5, whereas newly diagnosed disease favored TRBV20-1 and TRBJ2-1. Because the primary lesion, thyroid tissue, could not be accessed, the study looked at peripheral blood alone. Only the TCR beta chain was sequenced and analyzed. The authors acknowledged the small sample size as a limitation that may reduce accuracy. Compared with newly diagnosed patients, persistent Graves' disease patients had lower TCR Shannon entropy and fewer highly expanded clones, which suggests clonal expansion. More public clonotypes were shared among persistent patients (more than 2,500) than among newly diagnosed patients (more than 900).

The library was obtained by multiplex PCR. TCRdb shows the sequencer as Illumina HiSeq 4000. iRepertoire HTBI primers and Arm-PCR amplification of CDR3 regions were used to construct TCR beta libraries. Before sequencing, the PCR products went through gel purification. Per the authors' processing: Gene usage analysis of CDR3 amino acid clonotypes relied on the 60 or so TRBV and 14 TRBJ segments identified across samples. Filtered high-quality paired reads were merged into contigs using COPE and FqMerger. Contigs were aligned with BLAST to IMGT TRBV, TRBD and TRBJ reference genes, and CDR3 was defined per IMGT. Highly expanded clones were defined as clonotypes with a frequency above 0.1%. Repertoire diversity was measured by Shannon entropy, and V-J evenness by the Gini coefficient. Clonotypes shared by more than one individual were considered public. TCRdb handled the public reads itself, with Q25 trimming in fastp and clone calling in MiXCR, and kept productive beta chains. Each record represents a unique CDR3 protein, reported with the most common genes and DNA among its rows. These V and J calls originate from TCRdb's pipeline instead of the authors' own analysis. In all, the sample holds 650,000 to 700,000 distinct CDR3 sequences, and 25% to 35% of those were seen once. The top ten constitute 40% to 55% of the sample.

The TCR originated in a female donor with Graves disease. The sequenced sample was peripheral blood mononuclear cells (PBMCs), obtained when the disease was refractory, from a patient treated with antithyroid drugs. Recombination linked TRBV6-1 to TRBJ2-7; 7 of the junction bases match TRBD2. The nucleotide sequence reads TGTGCCAGCAGCAGGGATGGCGGGGGGCAGTACTTC. It codes for CASSRDGGGQYF.